This TCR beta chain comes out of a study of T-cell memory formation after mild COVID-19. Germline CDR1 and CDR2: SGHVS and FNYEAQ. V trimming: 4 bases; J trimming: 8 bases; junction bases outside the gene matches: 16. This CDR3 is built from 18 residues. Study-level findings and limits: Prior to infection, memory already included some responding clones, suggesting cross-reactive memory joined. Contracting clones from day 15 to 85 showed balanced CD4/CD8; later expanders favored CD4+. Among clones peaking at day 37 in the second wave, SARS-CoV-2 specificity remained unconfirmed.

UMIs and sample barcodes were carried by the TCR alpha and TCR beta cDNA libraries that 5'RACE produced using constant-segment primers. MiXCR, applied by TCRdb to the 5' RACE reads, yields one record per CDR3 protein. The data show hundreds of thousands of distinct CDR3 sequences, 20% to 25% seen once. This clonotype has only a few counts. Its antigen is currently unknown. The genes are TRBV7-6 and TRBJ2-1; 11 nucleotides agree with TRBD1. The TCR comes from an adult woman who had mild COVID-19 (a few samples of this study predate the infection). Cell type and time point are not known. The sequenced material came from PBMCs or a T cell subset sorted from them (not recorded which). CDR3: CASSSPVWDRGWIDEQFF. Here the CDR3 DNA reads TGTGCCAGCAGCTCCCCGGTTTGGGACAGGGGGTGGATTGATGAGCAGTTCTTC.